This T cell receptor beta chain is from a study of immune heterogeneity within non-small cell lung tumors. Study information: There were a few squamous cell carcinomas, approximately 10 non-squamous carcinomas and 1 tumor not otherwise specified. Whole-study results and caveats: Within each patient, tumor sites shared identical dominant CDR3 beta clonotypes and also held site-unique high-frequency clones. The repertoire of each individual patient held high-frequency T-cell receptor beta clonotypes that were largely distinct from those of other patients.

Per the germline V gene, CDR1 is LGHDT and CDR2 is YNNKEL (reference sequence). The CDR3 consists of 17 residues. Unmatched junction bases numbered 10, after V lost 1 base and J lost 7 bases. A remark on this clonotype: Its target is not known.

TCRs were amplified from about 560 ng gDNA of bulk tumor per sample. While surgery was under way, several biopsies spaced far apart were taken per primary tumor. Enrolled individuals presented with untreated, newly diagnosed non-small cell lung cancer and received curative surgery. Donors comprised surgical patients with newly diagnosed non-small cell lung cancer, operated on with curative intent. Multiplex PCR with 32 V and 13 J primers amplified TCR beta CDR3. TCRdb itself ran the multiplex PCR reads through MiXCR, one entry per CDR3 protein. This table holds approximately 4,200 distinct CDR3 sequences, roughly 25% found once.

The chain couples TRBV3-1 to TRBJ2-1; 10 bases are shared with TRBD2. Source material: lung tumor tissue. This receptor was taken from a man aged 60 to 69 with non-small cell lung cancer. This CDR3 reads CASSQVLLAGVRNEQFF. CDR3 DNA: TGTGCCAGCAGCCAAGTTCTTCTAGCGGGAGTGAGGAATGAGCAGTTCTTC.